The next 22 T cell receptor beta chains were all read from a single sample in a study of T-cell reconstitution after alpha-beta-depleted transplantation in children. Unique molecular identifiers tagged the TCRbeta library. TCRdb reanalysed the PCR reads using MiXCR and keeps one entry per CDR3 protein. The sample comprises some 6,000 distinct CDR3 sequences, 16% of which are singletons, and around an eighth rests with the top ten. Specimen: PBMCs, mostly from graft donor cells, collected 60 days after TCRalphabeta/CD19-depleted stem cell transplant. Every receptor here comes from a male patient between 5 and 17 years old who had a stem cell transplant for acute myeloid leukemia, so the T cells may come from the graft donor.

The chain uses TRBV20-1 and TRBJ2-7; D assignment may be TRBD1 or TRBD2 (5 bases each). Germline V gene lookup returns CDR1 DFQATT and CDR2 SNEGSKA (reference sequence). CDR3 length equals 13 residues. Between the trimmed V and J ends, which lost 5 bases and 5 bases, there was a span of 16 bases. CDR3 sequence reads: CSAHGTQINEQYF. The CDR3 nucleotides are TGCAGTGCTCACGGGACGCAGATCAACGAGCAGTACTTC.

Only a few counts were recorded for this clonotype. CDR3 sequence (DNA): TGTGCCAGCACTGGGACAGGGGCTGGGGAAGAGACCCAGTACTTC. It encodes CASTGTGAGEETQYF. This chain connects TRBV6-1 to TRBJ2-5, with TRBD1 identical over 10 bases. Looked up from germline, CDR1 is MNHNS and CDR2 is SASEGT. The CDR3 spans 15 residues. Trimming at V came to 7 bases and at J to 3 bases, leaving 8 bases not matched to a gene.

Written as DNA, the CDR3 is TGTGCCAGCAGCGTGAACCAGGGGAGAGCTAACTATGGCTACACCTTC. This sequence encodes CASSVNQGRANYGYTF. The chain has TRBV9 and TRBJ1-2; TRBD1 is a possible D gene (6 bases). There are 16 residues in the CDR3. Trimming stripped 2 bases from V and 0 bases from J, with 14 bases between. In germline, CDR1 is SGDLS, CDR2 YYNGEE.

V and J are TRBV28 and TRBJ2-7; D is perhaps TRBD1 or TRBD2 (5 bases each). The CDR3 is made up of 13 amino acids. Germline CDR1 MDHEN, CDR2 SYDVKM. The ends were cut back, 10 bases at V and 0 bases at J, with 13 bases in the middle. CDR3 DNA sequence: TGTGCCACCCGGGACCCCAGCTCCTACGAGCAGTACTTC. It yields the protein CATRDPSSYEQYF.

This CDR3 reads CASSDNQGMSGYTF. DNA for the CDR3: TGTGCCAGCAGTGACAACCAGGGAATGAGTGGCTACACCTTC. The chain is built from TRBV6-4 and TRBJ1-2; tentative D call: TRBD1 (5 bases). The germline V gene has CDR1 MRHNA and CDR2 SNTAGT. The CDR3 contains 14 residues. Trimming pared 2 bases from V and 7 bases from J, leaving 14 bases between.

CDR3 bases: TGTGCCAGCAGCTCCGGGACAGCTCGCCTAGGGCAGTACGTC. Translated, it gives CASSSGTARLGQYV. The V call is TRBV7-6, the J call TRBJ2-7; 7 bases agree with TRBD1. The germline gives CDR1 SGHVS, CDR2 FNYEAQ. The ends lost 4 bases at V and 9 bases at J; junction bases unmatched: 12. CDR3 size: 14 residues.

Only a few counts were recorded for this clonotype. The rearrangement joins TRBV20-1 to TRBJ2-7; D gene unclear. Germline V CDR1 and CDR2: DFQATT, SNEGSKA (reference sequence). This CDR3 region has 11 residues. V lost 3 bases and J 4 bases, leaving 7 bases between the germline ends. CDR3 in amino acids: CSASSGYEQYF. The CDR3 DNA reads TGCAGTGCTAGTAGTGGATACGAGCAGTACTTC.

The chain joins TRBV11-1 to TRBJ1-1, with a weak D call TRBD1 (6 bases). V was pared by 0 bases and J by 1 base, with 21 bases between. The CDR3 contains 19 residues. Germline values: CDR1 SGHAT, CDR2 FQDESV (reference sequence). CDR3 sequence (DNA): TGTGCCAGCAGCTTAGCGCGAGAGGGACAAGACCAGAGGAACACTGAAGCTTTCTTT. This gives the protein CASSLAREGQDQRNTEAFF.

The chain is built from TRBV7-6 and TRBJ1-2; D might be TRBD1 (5 bases). The germline V gene has CDR1 SGHVS and CDR2 FNYEAQ. This CDR3 region has 13 residues. Trimming took off 7 bases at V and 1 base at J, with 10 bases between the two ends. Here the CDR3 DNA reads TGTGCCAGCAAGAGGGGCCTTAACTATGGCTACACCTTC. As protein: CASKRGLNYGYTF.

In the case of this clonotype: The junction departs from germline at one end; a sequencing error may be responsible. The V gene is TRBV6-5, the J gene TRBJ2-1; D perhaps matches TRBD2 (6 bases). Germline CDR1 and CDR2: MNHEY and SVGAGI. This CDR3 comprises 14 residues. The CDR3 here is CTSSLQRGENEQFF. Here the CDR3 DNA reads TGTACCAGCAGTCTACAACGCGGGGAGAATGAGCAGTTCTTC.

This clonotype is large. V is TRBV7-2 and J is TRBJ2-2; perhaps TRBD2 as D (7 bases). Germline loops: CDR1 SGHTA, CDR2 FQGNSA. Trimming left V 4 bases short and J 4 bases short, with 19 bases between. This CDR3 comprises 17 residues. The CDR3 sequence is CASSSPQGGGSTGELFF. CDR3 DNA sequence: TGTGCCAGCAGCTCCCCCCAAGGGGGAGGGAGCACCGGGGAGCTGTTTTTT.

This clonotype ranks as medium-sized (0.01 to 0.1%). The chain joins TRBV20-1 to TRBJ2-1; the D gene could be TRBD1 or TRBD2 (6 bases each). CDR3 length: 15 amino acids. Trimming left V 3 bases short and J 2 bases short, with 14 bases between. Germline V lookup: CDR1 DFQATT, CDR2 SNEGSKA (reference sequence). CDR3 bases: TGCAGTGCTAGGGGTGGGGGGCGGACCTACAATGAGCAGTTCTTC. Encoded protein: CSARGGGRTYNEQFF.

By share, this clonotype counts as medium-sized. The chain joins TRBV20-1 to TRBJ2-5, with D possibly TRBD2 on 5 matching bases. Trimming pared 6 bases from V and 4 bases from J, leaving 12 bases between. CDR1 is DFQATT, CDR2 SNEGSKA, per germline (reference sequence). The CDR3 is 12 residues long. Here the CDR3 DNA reads TGCAGTGCCCGGAGGTCGCCAGAGACCCAGTACTTC. Protein product: CSARRSPETQYF.

This sequence joins TRBV5-4 and TRBJ2-3; tentative D call: TRBD1 (5 bases). The V gene's germline CDR1 is SGHNT and CDR2 YYREEE (reference sequence). The germline V and J ends were trimmed by 3 bases and 3 bases, with 17 bases remaining between them. The CDR3 length is 16 residues. The CDR3 region is CASSSPGKRRTDTQYF. The CDR3 bases are TGTGCCAGCAGCTCACCAGGGAAAAGGCGGACAGATACGCAGTATTTT.

Within the sample, this clonotype is medium-sized. The chain has TRBV4-2 and TRBJ2-2, with 7 bases fitting TRBD2. The CDR3 is 17 residues long. V shed 4 bases and J 1 base; nucleotides not matched to a gene: 9. The germline V gene has CDR1 LGHNA and CDR2 YNFKEQ. The CDR3 is CASSPLGSGVNTGELFF. The CDR3 DNA reads TGTGCCAGCAGCCCCCTGGGGAGCGGGGTGAACACCGGGGAGCTGTTTTTT.

This clonotype came up a few times. V is TRBV5-1 and J is TRBJ2-3; TRBD2 matches at 14 bases. J gave up 7 bases and V 3 bases, and 4 bases lay outside the gene matches. CDR1 and CDR2 (germline): SGHRS, YFSETQ. This CDR3 spans 15 amino acids. The CDR3 region is CASSSGLAGVYTQYF. DNA of the CDR3: TGCGCCAGCAGCTCGGGACTAGCGGGAGTCTATACGCAGTATTTT.

The CDR3 loop is CASSTRPVVTYGYTF. The CDR3 DNA sequence: TGTGCCAGTAGTACCCGTCCCGTGGTCACCTATGGCTACACCTTC. The J gene is TRBJ1-2, the V gene TRBV19; D gene ambiguous. CDR1 and CDR2 (germline): LNHDA, SQIVND (reference sequence). The CDR3 loop spans 15 amino acids. Trimming removed 4 bases from V and 4 bases from J, with 16 bases in between. Full variable domain (missing parts from reference TRBV19 and TRBJ1-2): DGGITQSPKYLFRKEGQNVTLSCEQNLNHDAMYWYRQDPGQGLRLIYYSQIVNDFQKGDIAEGYSVSREKKESFPLTVTSAQKNPTAFYLCASSTRPVVTYGYTFGSGTRLTVV.

V gene TRBV7-9 combines with J gene TRBJ1-5, with 9 positions matching TRBD1. The CDR3 extends over 16 amino acids. Germline V gene lookup returns CDR1 SEHNR and CDR2 FQNEAQ (reference sequence). V shed 4 bases, J shed 4 bases, and the junction held 8 bases outside the gene matches. The CDR3 coding sequence is TGTGCCAGCAGCTATACCGGGACAGGGTGGAATCAGCCCCAGCATTTT. Amino acid sequence: CASSYTGTGWNQPQHF.

V gene TRBV6-1 combines with J gene TRBJ2-1; either TRBD1 or TRBD2 may supply D (5 bases each). This CDR3 has 16 amino acids. The germline CDR1 and CDR2 sequences are MNHNS and SASEGT. V lost 3 bases to trimming and J lost 8 bases, with 20 bases between them. Written as DNA, the CDR3 is TGTGCCAGCAGTGATAGTCCCTACGGTCGAGGGGATGAGCAGTTCTTC. Translating gives CASSDSPYGRGDEQFF.

This clonotype was recorded a few times. This chain links TRBV20-1 with TRBJ2-3, with 7 bases aligning to TRBD2. CDR1 is DFQATT and CDR2 is SNEGSKA in the germline V gene (reference sequence). This CDR3 spans 15 amino acids. With 3 bases clipped from V and 2 bases from J, the junction kept 8 bases outside the gene matches. In DNA form, the CDR3 reads TGCAGTGCTAGTACCCCAGCGGGGAACACAGATACGCAGTATTTT. Translation gives CSASTPAGNTDTQYF.

The sample holds a few counts of this clonotype. This chain connects TRBV20-1 to TRBJ1-1, with D unclear. V gave up 4 bases and J gave up 5 bases, with 14 bases separating them. CDR1 DFQATT and CDR2 SNEGSKA come from the germline V gene (reference sequence). The CDR3 covers 13 residues. The CDR3 sequence is CSANKGGKTEAFF. CDR3 nucleotide sequence: TGCAGTGCTAACAAGGGAGGGAAAACTGAAGCTTTCTTT.

By share, this clonotype ranks as medium-sized. The rearrangement uses TRBV2 and TRBJ2-7; TRBD2 matches 9 bases. Losses at the gene ends were 6 bases for V and 4 bases for J; bases not matched to a gene: 7. The CDR3 length is 14 residues. Germline loops: CDR1 SNHLY, CDR2 FYNNEI. The CDR3: CASSPGLANYEQYF. DNA for the CDR3: TGTGCCAGCAGCCCCGGACTAGCGAATTACGAGCAGTACTTC.